The 5 T cell receptor beta chains in this list originate from one sample, sequenced in a study of monozygotic twins with inflammatory bowel disease. TCRdb reprocessed the 5' RACE reads; each CDR3 protein has one entry and no DNA is given. Recorded for this sample: 350,000 to 500,000 distinct CDR3 sequences. The sample taken for sequencing was blood. Receptor source: a human donor with ulcerative colitis or Crohn's disease, or a healthy co-twin of an affected twin (not recorded which).

V and J are TRBV9 and TRBJ2-7; the D gene TCRdb calls, TRBD2, cannot be checked with no DNA. The CDR3 length is 16 residues. CDR1 is SGDLS, CDR2 YYNGEE, per germline. CDR3 sequence reads: CASSPRTSGSLYEQYF.

J is TRBJ2-7 and V is TRBV4-1; the TCRdb call, TRBD2, lacks DNA for checking. The CDR3 covers 16 residues. CDR1 and CDR2 from the germline V gene are MGHRA and YSYEKL. This CDR3 reads CASSQDASGASYEQYF.

The J gene is TRBJ2-7, the V gene TRBV20-1; as DNA is missing, the TRBD1 call by TCRdb cannot be tested. The CDR3 consists of 14 residues. CDR1 and CDR2 from the germline V gene are DFQATT and SNEGSKA (reference sequence). The CDR3 loop is CSARGGLTVFSQYF.

V gene TRBV20-1 combines with J gene TRBJ1-1. Per the germline V gene, CDR1 is DFQATT and CDR2 is SNEGSKA (reference sequence). The CDR3 is made up of 17 amino acids. The CDR3 spells CSASLPPGRRGNTEAFF.

The chain couples TRBV12-3 or TRBV12-4 to TRBJ2-5; without DNA, the TCRdb call of TRBD1 cannot be checked. The CDR3 is made up of 20 amino acids. The CDR3 loop is CASTTPRTGCSTGDQETQYF.